This paragraph covers one T cell receptor (beta chain) sequence. Its antigen specificity is not known. Base qualities are not provided; no much larger clone lies one nucleotide away. TCRbeta CDR3 regions were amplified from genomic DNA using the immunoSEQ Assay, a bias-controlled multiplex PCR. Processing in the source paper ran as follows. The number of nucleated cells in each sample was estimated from the amplification of reference gene primers within the assay. To quantify the absolute abundance of each unique TCRbeta CDR3 rearrangement, sequence reads were collapsed and filtered. For each sample, productive Simpson clonality was calculated by taking the square root of Simpson's diversity index across productive rearrangements. Drawn from immuneACCESS, this table holds only the in-frame rearrangements with V and J called that TCRdb kept. Clones are partly lost; checked studies trace under half to an unresolved V gene and leave the rest unexplained. V and J calls plus clone size are reproduced from that table; the DNA served to infer D and trimming. Within this sample are about 260,000 clones, with 80% to 85% of them counted one time only. The ten largest clones add up to less than 5% of the sample.

Collaborating institutions collected whole blood in K2EDTA tubes following their own protocols. For TCRbeta analysis, collaborators shipped samples in one of three forms: frozen whole blood, isolated PBMCs, or DNA extracted from either of those sample types. This record comes from a study of blood T cell repertoires in COVID-19 (dated by TCRdb to the early 2020s). About the full investigation: Samples from collaborators originated in the United States, Italy and Spain and spanned both the acute and convalescent phases of COVID-19. HLA class I and class II types, where available, came from metadata supplied by the sample provider rather than from assay-based typing. A de-identified subject ID, COVID-19 status, age in years and sex were almost always included in the sample metadata. The repertoires were released in a freely available public database meant as a resource for research on the immune response to SARS-CoV-2. The material from the prospective study consisted of cDNA or gDNA derived from T cells, B-cell-depleted T cells, or PBMCs. The samples were drawn from the first 160 participants of the ongoing ImmuneRACE study and from roughly 1,300 subjects provided by 6 global collaborators. The dataset comprised deeply sampled blood TCRbeta repertoires from subjects exposed to, actively infected with, or recovered from COVID-19. General study outcomes and caveats: The quantity of clinical and demographic metadata differed by source and by participant and was supplied without curation.

The CDR3 holds 14 amino acids from the cysteine to the phenylalanine. Left in the record is the CDR3 DNA by itself, 42 bases read in frame from the first base. Trimming removed 0 bases from V and 0 bases from J, leaving 6 bases between the germline ends. The germline V gene gives CDR1 as MGHRA and CDR2 as YSYEKL. The source material was peripheral blood. The sequence was collected from a man in his 60s with acute or convalescent COVID-19. The receptor chain draws on TRBV4-1 and TRBJ2-7, with the D gene call left open. The CDR3 here reads CASSQDGNSYEQYF. The nucleotide sequence reads TGCGCCAGCAGCCAAGATGGCAACTCCTACGAGCAGTACTTC.